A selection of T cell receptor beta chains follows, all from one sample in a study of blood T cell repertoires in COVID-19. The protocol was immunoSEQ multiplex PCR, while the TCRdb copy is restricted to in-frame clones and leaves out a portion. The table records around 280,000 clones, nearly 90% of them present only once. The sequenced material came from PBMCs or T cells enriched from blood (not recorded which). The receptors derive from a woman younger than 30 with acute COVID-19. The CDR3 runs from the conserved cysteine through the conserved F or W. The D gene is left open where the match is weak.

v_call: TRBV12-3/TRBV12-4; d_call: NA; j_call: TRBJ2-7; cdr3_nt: TGTGTCAGCAGTTTAGTTCTTTACGAGCAGTACTTC; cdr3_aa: CVSSLVLYEQYF
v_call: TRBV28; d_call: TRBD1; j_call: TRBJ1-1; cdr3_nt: TGTGCCAGCAGTTTGCAGGCAGGGGGCTTTACCACTGAAGCTTTCTTT; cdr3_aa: CASSLQAGGFTTEAFF
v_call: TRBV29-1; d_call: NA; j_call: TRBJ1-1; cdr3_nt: TGCAGCGTTATCAGGTCTGAAGCTTTCTTT; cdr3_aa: CSVIRSEAFF
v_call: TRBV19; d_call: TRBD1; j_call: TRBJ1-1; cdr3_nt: TGTGCCAGTAGTTGGGACAGCACTGAAGCTTTCTTT; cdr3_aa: CASSWDSTEAFF
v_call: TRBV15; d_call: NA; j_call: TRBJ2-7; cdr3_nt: TGTGCCACCAGCAGAGATAGGTTCCCGGAGGGACAGTACTTC; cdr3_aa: CATSRDRFPEGQYF
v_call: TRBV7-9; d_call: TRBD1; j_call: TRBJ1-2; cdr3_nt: TGTGCCAGCAGCTTAGCGGGGACAGGGGGCGTAGGCTACACCTTC; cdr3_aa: CASSLAGTGGVGYTF
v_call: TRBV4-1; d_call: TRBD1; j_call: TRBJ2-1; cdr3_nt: TGCGCCAGCAGCCAAGATCTCAGGGGGAATGAGCAGTTCTTC; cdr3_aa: CASSQDLRGNEQFF
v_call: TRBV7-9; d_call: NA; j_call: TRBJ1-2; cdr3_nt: TGTGCCAGCAGCTCACTTTCACAGGGAAGCTATGGCTACACCTTC; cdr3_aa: CASSSLSQGSYGYTF
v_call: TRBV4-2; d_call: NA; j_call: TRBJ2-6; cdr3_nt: TGTGCCAGCAGCCAAGATCGGGACTCTGGGGCCAACGTCCTGACTTTC; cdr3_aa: CASSQDRDSGANVLTF
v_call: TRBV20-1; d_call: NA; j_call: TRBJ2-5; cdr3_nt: TGCAGTGCTAGTCCCCGCGGAGGGACCCAGTACTTC; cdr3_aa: CSASPRGGTQYF
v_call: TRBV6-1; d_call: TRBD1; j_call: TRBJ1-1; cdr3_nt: TGTGCCAGCAGTGAGGACAGGGTTGGCTCGAACACTGAAGCTTTCTTT; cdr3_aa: CASSEDRVGSNTEAFF
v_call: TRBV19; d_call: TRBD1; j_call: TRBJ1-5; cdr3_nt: TGTGCCAGTAGTATATTCCCCGACAGGGAGCGGCAGCCCCAGCATTTT; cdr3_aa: CASSIFPDRERQPQHF
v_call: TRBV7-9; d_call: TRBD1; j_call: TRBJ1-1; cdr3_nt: TGTGCCAGCAGCCCCAGAACCGGGACAGGGAACACTGAAGCTTTCTTT; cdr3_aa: CASSPRTGTGNTEAFF
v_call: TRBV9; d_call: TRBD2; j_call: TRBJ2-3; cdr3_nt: TGTGCCAGCAGCGTAGGGTCTAGCGGAGGGAGCACAGATACGCAGTATTTT; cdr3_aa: CASSVGSSGGSTDTQYF
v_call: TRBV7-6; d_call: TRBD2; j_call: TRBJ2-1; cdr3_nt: TGTGCCAGCAGCTTAGGAGCGGGAGGCTATTTGAATGAGCAGTTCTTC; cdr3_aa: CASSLGAGGYLNEQFF
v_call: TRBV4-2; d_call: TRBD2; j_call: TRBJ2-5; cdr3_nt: TGTGCCAGCAGCCCACGGACTAGCGGGAGGGCCGGGGAGACCCAGTACTTC; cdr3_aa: CASSPRTSGRAGETQYF
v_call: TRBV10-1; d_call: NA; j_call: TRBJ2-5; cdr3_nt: TGCGCCAGCAGTGAGATCCTCGGGGGTCGTCAAGAGACCCAGTACTTC; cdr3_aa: CASSEILGGRQETQYF
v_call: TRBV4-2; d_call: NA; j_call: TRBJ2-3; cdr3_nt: TGTGCCAGCAGCCAAGATCCTGGACACACAGATACGCAGTATTTT; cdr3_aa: CASSQDPGHTDTQYF
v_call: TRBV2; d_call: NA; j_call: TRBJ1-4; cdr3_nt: TGTGCCAGTCAGGGGCCCTTAATGGTAAAACTGTTTTTT; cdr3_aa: CASQGPLMVKLFF
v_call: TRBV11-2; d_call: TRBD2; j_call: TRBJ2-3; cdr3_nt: TGTGCCAGCAGCTTTCTAGCGGGTGGGGAAGATACGCAGTATTTT; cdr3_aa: CASSFLAGGEDTQYF
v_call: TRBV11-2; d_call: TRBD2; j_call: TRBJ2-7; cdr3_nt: TGTGCCAGCAGCCTCGGACTAGCGGGAGACTACGAGCAGTACTTC; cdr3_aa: CASSLGLAGDYEQYF
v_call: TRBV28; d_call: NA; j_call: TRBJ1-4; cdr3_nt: TGTGCCAGCAGACAGATCCATGAAAAACTGTTTTTT; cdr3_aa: CASRQIHEKLFF